This T cell receptor beta chain was captured in a study of beta chain features in type 1 diabetes. Study-wide findings and caveats: TCRB repertoires of naive, central memory and Treg cells appeared more similar among patients than among healthy donors. All four CD4+ subsets of Type 1 diabetes patients contained TCRB CDR3s that were moderately but significantly shorter.

The CDR3 runs to 16 residues. Germline CDR1 is SGHRS and CDR2 is YFSETQ. The V end was cut by 3 bases, the J end by 7 bases, with 17 bases between. This clone was observed a handful of times. The antigen remains unidentified. Since all of the isolated RNA was reverse transcribed, expressed TCRB transcripts were what got sequenced. Generated by immunoSEQ multiplex PCR, the TCRdb table keeps only in-frame clones and is missing some. The table shows about 140,000 clones, with approximately 9.8% occurring only once. Input material: central memory CD4+ T cells from blood. The chain employs TRBV5-1 and TRBJ1-6; D not resolved. The receptor was isolated from a woman in her thirties or forties in good health. The CDR3 DNA reads TGCGCCAGCAGCTGGGAGACCCAGTCCTCAAATTCACCCCTCCACTTT. This translates into CASSWETQSSNSPLHF.